Detailed here is one T cell receptor beta chain. The data are from a study of OX40 agonist ivuxolimab in advanced cancers. Cycle 7 day 1, cycle 4 day 1, and baseline were the timepoints at which blood was sampled. Here immunoSEQ multiplex PCR was the method, and the copy in TCRdb shows in-frame clones only, minus some. Found here are about 70,000 clones, approximately 92% of them singletons; the top ten hold approximately 4.8%. Germline values: CDR1 MDHEN, CDR2 SYDVKM. The CDR3 has 15 amino acids. V was clipped by 3 bases and J by 2 bases, with 11 bases between them. The input for sequencing was CD4+ or CD8+ T cells sorted from blood, taken in a trial of the OX40 agonist ivuxolimab. The receptor's source is an adult with an advanced solid tumor such as melanoma, head and neck, liver or kidney cancer. V usage is TRBV28 and J usage is TRBJ1-5; no firm D call. Written as DNA, the CDR3 is TGTGCCAGCAGTTTTCTACGGCAGGGCAATCAGCCCCAGCATTTT. This translates into CASSFLRQGNQPQHF. Complete variable domain (other parts from reference TRBV28 and TRBJ1-5): DVKVTQSSRYLVKRTGEKVFLECVQDMDHENMFWYRQDPGLGLRLIYFSYDVKMKEKGDIPEGYSVSREKKERFSLILESASTNQTSMYLCASSFLRQGNQPQHFGDGTRLSIL.